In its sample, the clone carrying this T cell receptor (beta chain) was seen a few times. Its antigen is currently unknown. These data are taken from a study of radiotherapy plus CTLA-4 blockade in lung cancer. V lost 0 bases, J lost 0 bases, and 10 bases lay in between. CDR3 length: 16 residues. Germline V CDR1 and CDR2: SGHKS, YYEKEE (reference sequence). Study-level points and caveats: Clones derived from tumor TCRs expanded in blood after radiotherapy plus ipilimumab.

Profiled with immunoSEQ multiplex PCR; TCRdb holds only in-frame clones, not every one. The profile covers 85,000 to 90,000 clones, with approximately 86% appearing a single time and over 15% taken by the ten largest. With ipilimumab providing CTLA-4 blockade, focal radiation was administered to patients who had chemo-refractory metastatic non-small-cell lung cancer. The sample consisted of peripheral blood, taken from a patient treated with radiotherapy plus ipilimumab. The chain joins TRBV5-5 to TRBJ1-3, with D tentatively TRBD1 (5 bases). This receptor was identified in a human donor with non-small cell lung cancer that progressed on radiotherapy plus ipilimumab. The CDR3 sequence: CASSLGSGHSGNTIYF. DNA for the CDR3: TGTGCCAGCAGCTTGGGGAGTGGACACTCTGGAAACACCATATATTTT.